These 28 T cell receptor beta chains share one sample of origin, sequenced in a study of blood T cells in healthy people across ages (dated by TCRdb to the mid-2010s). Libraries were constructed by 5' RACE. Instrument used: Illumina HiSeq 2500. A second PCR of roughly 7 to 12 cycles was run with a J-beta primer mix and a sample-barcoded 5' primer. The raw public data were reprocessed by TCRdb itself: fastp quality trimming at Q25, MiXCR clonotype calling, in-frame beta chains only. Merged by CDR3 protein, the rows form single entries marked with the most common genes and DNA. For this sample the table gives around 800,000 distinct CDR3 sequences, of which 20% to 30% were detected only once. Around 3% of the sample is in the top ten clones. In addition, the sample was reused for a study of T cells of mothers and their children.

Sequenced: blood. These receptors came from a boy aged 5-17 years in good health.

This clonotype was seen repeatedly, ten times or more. The CDR3 bases are TGTGCCAGCAGTCCCTTACAGGGGGCTAGGGAGACCCAGTACTTC. Protein sequence: CASSPLQGARETQYF. This chain uses TRBV12-3 or TRBV12-4 with TRBJ2-5, with 9 bases aligning to TRBD1. V shed 5 bases, J shed 5 bases, and the junction held 9 bases outside the gene matches. The CDR3 runs 15 residues.

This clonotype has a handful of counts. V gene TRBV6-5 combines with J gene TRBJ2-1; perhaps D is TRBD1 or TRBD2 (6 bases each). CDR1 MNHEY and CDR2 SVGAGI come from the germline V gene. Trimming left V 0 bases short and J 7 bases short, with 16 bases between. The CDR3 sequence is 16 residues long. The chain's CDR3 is CASSYSGKGGENEQFF. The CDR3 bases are TGTGCCAGCAGTTACTCGGGGAAGGGGGGAGAAAATGAGCAGTTCTTC.

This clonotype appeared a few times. This chain's CDR3 is CSAGEDSYNEQFF. CDR3 DNA: TGCAGTGCTGGGGAGGACTCCTACAATGAGCAGTTCTTC. The chain is built from TRBV20-1 and TRBJ2-1; D may be TRBD2 (6 bases). The CDR3 consists of 13 residues. V dropped 5 bases and J dropped 0 bases, with 8 bases sitting between them. Per germline, CDR1 DFQATT and CDR2 SNEGSKA (reference sequence).

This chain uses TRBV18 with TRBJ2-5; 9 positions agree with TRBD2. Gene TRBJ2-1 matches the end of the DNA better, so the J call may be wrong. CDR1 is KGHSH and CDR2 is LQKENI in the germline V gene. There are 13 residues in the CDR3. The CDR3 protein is CASSPVPTSGQFF. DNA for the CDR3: TGTGCCAGCTCACCCGTACCGACTAGCGGGCAGTTCTTC.

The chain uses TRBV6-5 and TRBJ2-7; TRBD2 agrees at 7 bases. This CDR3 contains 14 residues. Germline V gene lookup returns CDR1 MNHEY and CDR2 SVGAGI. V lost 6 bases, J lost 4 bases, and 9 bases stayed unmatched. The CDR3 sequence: CASSPHLADYEQYF. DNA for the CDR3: TGTGCCAGCAGCCCCCACCTAGCGGATTACGAGCAGTACTTC.

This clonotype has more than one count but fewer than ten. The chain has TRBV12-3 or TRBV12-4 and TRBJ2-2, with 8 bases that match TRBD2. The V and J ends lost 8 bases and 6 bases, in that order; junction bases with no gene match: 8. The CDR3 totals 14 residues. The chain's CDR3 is CASAGTRSAGELFF. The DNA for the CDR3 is TGTGCCAGCGCCGGGACTAGGAGTGCCGGGGAGCTGTTTTTT.

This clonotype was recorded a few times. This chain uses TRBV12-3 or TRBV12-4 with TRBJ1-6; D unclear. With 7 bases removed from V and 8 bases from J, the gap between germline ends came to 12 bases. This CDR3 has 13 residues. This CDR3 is CASTARNDSPLHF. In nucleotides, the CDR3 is TGTGCCAGCACCGCCCGTAATGATTCACCCCTCCACTTT.

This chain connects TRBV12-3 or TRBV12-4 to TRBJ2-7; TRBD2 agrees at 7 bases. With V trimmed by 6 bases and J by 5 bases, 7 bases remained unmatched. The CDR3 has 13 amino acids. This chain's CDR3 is CASSRVGGDEQYF. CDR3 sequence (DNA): TGTGCCAGCAGCCGCGTGGGGGGGGACGAGCAGTACTTC.

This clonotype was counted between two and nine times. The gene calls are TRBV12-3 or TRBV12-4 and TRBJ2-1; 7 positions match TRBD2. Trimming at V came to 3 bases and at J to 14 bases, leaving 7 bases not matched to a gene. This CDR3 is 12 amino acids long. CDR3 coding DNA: TGTGCCAGCAGTTTGGGCGGGAGCTTTGAGTTCTTC. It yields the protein CASSLGGSFEFF.

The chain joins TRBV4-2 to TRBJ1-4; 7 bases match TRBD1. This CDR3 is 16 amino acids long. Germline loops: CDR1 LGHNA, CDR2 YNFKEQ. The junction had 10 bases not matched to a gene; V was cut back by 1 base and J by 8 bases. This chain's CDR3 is CASSQVNDRAGEKLFF. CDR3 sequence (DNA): TGTGCCAGCAGCCAAGTCAATGACAGGGCTGGGGAAAAACTGTTTTTT.

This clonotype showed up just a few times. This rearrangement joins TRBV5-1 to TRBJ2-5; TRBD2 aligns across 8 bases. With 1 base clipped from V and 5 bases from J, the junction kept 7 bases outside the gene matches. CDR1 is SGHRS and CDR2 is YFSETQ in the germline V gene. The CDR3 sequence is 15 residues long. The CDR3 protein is CASSLFRGGSETQYF. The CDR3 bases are TGCGCCAGCAGCTTGTTTCGGGGGGGCAGTGAGACCCAGTACTTC.

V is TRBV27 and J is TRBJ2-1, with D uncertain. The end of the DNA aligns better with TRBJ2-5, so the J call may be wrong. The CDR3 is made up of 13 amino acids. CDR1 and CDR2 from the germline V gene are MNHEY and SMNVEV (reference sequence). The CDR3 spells CASSTKGWETQYF. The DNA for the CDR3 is TGTGCCAGCAGTACTAAGGGATGGGAGACCCAGTACTTC.

CDR3 in amino acids: CASSSSGPVGIYF. As DNA, the CDR3 is TGTGCCAGCAGCTCATCCGGACCCGTCGGAATATACTTC. The V call is TRBV7-3, the J call TRBJ2-5; D unresolved. Germline V lookup: CDR1 SGHTA, CDR2 FQGTGA. The CDR3 runs to 13 residues. V was pared by 4 bases and J by 14 bases, with 20 bases between.

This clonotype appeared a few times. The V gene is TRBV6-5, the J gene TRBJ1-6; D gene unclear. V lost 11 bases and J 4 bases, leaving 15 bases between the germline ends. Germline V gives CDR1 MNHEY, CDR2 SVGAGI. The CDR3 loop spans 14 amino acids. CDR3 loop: CASQPGFYNSPLHF. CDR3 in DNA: TGTGCCTCTCAGCCGGGGTTTTATAATTCACCCCTCCACTTT.

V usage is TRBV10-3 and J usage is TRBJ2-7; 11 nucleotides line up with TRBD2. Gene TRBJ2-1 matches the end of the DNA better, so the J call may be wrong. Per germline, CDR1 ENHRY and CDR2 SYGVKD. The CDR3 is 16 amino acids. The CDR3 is CAISVTTSGIGNEQFF. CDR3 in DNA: TGTGCCATCAGTGTTACGACTAGCGGGATCGGGAATGAGCAGTTCTTC.

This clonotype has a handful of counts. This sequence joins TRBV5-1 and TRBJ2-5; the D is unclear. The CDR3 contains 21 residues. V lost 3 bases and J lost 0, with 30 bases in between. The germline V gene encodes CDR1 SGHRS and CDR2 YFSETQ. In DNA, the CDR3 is TGCGCCAGCAGCTACTACCCCAACCTGAAACTACCGCAAGCGCACCAAGAGACCCAGTACTTC. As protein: CASSYYPNLKLPQAHQETQYF.

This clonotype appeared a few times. The CDR3 sequence: CASSVAMNTEAFF. CDR3 nucleotides: TGTGCCAGCAGCGTAGCCATGAACACTGAAGCTTTCTTT. The V gene is TRBV9, the J gene TRBJ1-1; D unclear. Per the germline V gene, CDR1 is SGDLS and CDR2 is YYNGEE. The CDR3 runs to 13 residues. Trimming cost V 0 bases and J 0 bases, with 3 bases left between them.

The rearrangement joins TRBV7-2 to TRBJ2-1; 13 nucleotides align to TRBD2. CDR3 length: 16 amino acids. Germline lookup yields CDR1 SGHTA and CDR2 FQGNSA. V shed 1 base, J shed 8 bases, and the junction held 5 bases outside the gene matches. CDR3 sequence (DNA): TGTGCCAGCAGCTTAGGCGGGACTAGCGGGGCGGATGAGCAGTTCTTC. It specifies CASSLGGTSGADEQFF. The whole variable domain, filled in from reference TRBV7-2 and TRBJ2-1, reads GAGVSQSPSNKVTEKGKDVELRCDPISGHTALYWYRQSLGQGLEFLIYFQGNSAPDKSGLPSDRFSAERTGGSVSTLTIQRTQQEDSAVYLCASSLGGTSGADEQFFGPGTRLTVL.

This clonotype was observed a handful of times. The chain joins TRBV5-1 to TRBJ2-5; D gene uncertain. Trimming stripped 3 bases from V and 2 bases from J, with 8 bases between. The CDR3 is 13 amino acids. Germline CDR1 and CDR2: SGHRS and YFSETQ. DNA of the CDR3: TGCGCCAGCAGCTCTACACAGCAAGAGACCCAGTACTTC. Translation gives CASSSTQQETQYF.

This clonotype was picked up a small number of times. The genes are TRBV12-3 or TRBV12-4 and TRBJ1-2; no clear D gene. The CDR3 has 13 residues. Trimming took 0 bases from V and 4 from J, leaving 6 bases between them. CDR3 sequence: CASSLAGSYGYTF. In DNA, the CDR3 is TGTGCCAGCAGTTTAGCGGGGAGCTATGGCTACACCTTC.

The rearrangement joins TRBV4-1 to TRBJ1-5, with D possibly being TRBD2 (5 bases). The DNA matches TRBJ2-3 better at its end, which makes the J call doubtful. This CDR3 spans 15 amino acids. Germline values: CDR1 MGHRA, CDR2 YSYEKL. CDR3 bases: TGCGCCAGCAGTCTCGGGGTTTATAGCAATCAGCCCCAGTATTTT. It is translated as CASSLGVYSNQPQYF.

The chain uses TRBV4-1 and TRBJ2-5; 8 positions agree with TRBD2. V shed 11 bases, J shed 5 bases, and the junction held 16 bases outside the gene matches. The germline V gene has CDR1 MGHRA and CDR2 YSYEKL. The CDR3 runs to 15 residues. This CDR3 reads CACLGPGPGGETQYF. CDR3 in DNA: TGCGCCTGCCTTGGACCAGGGCCGGGGGGGGAGACCCAGTACTTC.

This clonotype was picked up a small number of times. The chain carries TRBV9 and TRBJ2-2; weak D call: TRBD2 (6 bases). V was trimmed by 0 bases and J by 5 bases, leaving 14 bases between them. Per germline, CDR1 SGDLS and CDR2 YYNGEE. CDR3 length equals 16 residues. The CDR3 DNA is TGTGCCAGCAGCGTAGAGGCTGTGCGGGGTACCGGGGAGCTGTTTTTT. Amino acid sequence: CASSVEAVRGTGELFF.

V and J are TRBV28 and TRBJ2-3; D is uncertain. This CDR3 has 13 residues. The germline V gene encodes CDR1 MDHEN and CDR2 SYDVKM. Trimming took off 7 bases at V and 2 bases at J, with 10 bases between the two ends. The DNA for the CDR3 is TGTGCCAGCACCCGTACAGACACAGATACGCAGTATTTT. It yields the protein CASTRTDTDTQYF.

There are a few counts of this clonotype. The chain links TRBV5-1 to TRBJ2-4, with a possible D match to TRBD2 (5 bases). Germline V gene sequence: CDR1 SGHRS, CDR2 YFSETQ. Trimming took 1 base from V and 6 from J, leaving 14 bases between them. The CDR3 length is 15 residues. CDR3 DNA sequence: TGCGCCAGCAGCTTGATGGGAGCAGAGGGAAACATTCAGTACTTC. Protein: CASSLMGAEGNIQYF.

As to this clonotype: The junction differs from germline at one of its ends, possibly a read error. The CDR3 DNA is TGTGCCAGCAGCTCATCCTCCTATGGCTACGCCTTC. This translates into CASSSSSYGYAF. The chain is built from TRBV7-2 and TRBJ1-2; no clear D. This CDR3 comprises 12 residues. The V gene's germline CDR1 is SGHTA and CDR2 FQGNSA. The full variable domain, rest sourced from reference TRBV7-2 and TRBJ1-2, is GAGVSQSPSNKVTEKGKDVELRCDPISGHTALYWYRQSLGQGLEFLIYFQGNSAPDKSGLPSDRFSAERTGGSVSTLTIQRTQQEDSAVYLCASSSSSYGYAFGSGTRLTVV.

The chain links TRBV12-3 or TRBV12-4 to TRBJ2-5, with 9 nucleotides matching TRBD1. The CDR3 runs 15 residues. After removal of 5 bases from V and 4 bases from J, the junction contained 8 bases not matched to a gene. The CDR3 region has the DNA TGTGCCAGCAGTCCACAGGGGGCGCGGCGAGAGACCCAGTACTTC. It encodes CASSPQGARRETQYF.

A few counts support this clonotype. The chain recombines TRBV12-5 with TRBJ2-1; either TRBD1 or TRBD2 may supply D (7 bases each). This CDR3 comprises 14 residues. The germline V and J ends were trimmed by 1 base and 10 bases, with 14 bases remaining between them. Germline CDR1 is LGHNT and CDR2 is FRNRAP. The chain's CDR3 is CASGLASGGDEQFF. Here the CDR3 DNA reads TGTGCTAGTGGTTTGGCGTCAGGGGGGGACGAGCAGTTCTTC.